The source of this T cell receptor (beta chain) is a study of blood T cells in healthy people across ages. Samples each had at least 5 micrograms of total RNA extracted. Study results and limitations: Samples with more naive T cells showed higher observed beta diversity.

This CDR3 has 13 residues. Germline loops: CDR1 SGDLS, CDR2 YYNGEE. Trimming removed 3 bases at V and 2 bases at J, with 8 bases between. This clonotype was found many times. Its target is not known. Using a J-beta primer mix together with a sample-barcoded 5' primer, a second PCR was run for about 6 to 11 cycles. Every sample returned 3 million or more CDR3-containing paired-end reads. TCRdb independently ran MiXCR on the 5' RACE reads; one entry per CDR3 protein. Of around 1,500,000 distinct CDR3 sequences in the sample, roughly 27% were seen once. Sequencing was carried out using blood. The chain couples TRBV9 to TRBJ1-2; no clear D gene. The sequence derives from a woman aged 25 to 45 in good health. The CDR3 nucleotides read TGTGCCAGCAGCGATACGGGGAACTATGGCTACACCTTC. Encoded protein: CASSDTGNYGYTF.